The clone carrying this TCR beta chain was counted only a few times. The template was total RNA from unfractionated whole blood. Deletions cut 4 bases from V and 1 base from J, with 11 bases between. The CDR3 is 15 residues long. The germline V gene has CDR1 SGHNT and CDR2 YENEEA. The sample belongs to a study of human T cells and chemical hapten exposure. On the study more broadly: Per-sample TCR yields varied mainly from small pooled library volume differences.

Unique molecular identifiers were attached to individual cDNA molecules during library preparation. MiXCR was run by TCRdb on the 5' RACE reads, yielding one entry per CDR3 protein. Of approximately 81,000 distinct CDR3 sequences in the sample, roughly 8% are singletons; the top ten hold over 2%. This clonotype originated in a male donor in good health. The chain joins TRBV11-3 to TRBJ2-1, with D perhaps matching TRBD2 (5 bases). CDR3 coding DNA: TGTGCCAGCAGCTCGAGCGGACTTTCCTACAATGAGCAGTTCTTC. It specifies CASSSSGLSYNEQFF.